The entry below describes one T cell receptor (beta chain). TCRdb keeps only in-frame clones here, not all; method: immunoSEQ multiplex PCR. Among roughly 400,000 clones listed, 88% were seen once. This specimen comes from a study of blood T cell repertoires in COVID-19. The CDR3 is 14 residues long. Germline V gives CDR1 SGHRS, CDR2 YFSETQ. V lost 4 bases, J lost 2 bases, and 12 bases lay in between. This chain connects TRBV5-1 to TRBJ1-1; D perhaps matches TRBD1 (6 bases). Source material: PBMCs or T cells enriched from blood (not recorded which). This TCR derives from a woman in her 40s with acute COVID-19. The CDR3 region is CASSTDRVNTEAFF. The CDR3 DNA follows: TGCGCCAGCAGCACGGACAGAGTAAACACTGAAGCTTTCTTT.